Reported below is one TCR beta chain. No cognate antigen has been identified for it. No base quality values were provided; no much bigger clone lies one nucleotide off. This entry is derived from a study of technical replicates of blood from a few donors (dated by TCRdb to the late 2010s). CDR1 and CDR2 were assigned from the germline V gene as SGHTA and FQGNSA. Measured from the cysteine to the phenylalanine, the CDR3 is 16 residues long. Solely the CDR3 DNA is kept, with 48 bases framed from the first base. A distance of 14 bases separates the germline ends of V and J, which lose 2 bases and 0 bases respectively. Library generation was performed with the immunoSEQ multiplex PCR assay. The source is immuneACCESS, and TCRdb retained only in-frame sequences with V and J called. Part of the clones is not carried over; for the studies checked, unresolved V genes explain less than half of this, and the remainder is unexplained. The sample yields some 85,000 clones; 96% were counted once. Of the sample, 0.3% to 0.35% is held by the ten largest clones.

Input material: T cells isolated from PBMCs. Here the chain combines TRBV7-2 and TRBJ2-7, and possibly TRBD1, on 6 matching bases. The TCR was taken from a human donor in good health. The CDR3 region reads CASSLLTGLLSYEQYF. DNA sequence: TGTGCCAGCAGCTTACTTACAGGGCTTCTCTCCTACGAGCAGTACTTC.